These 27 T cell receptor beta chains were all obtained from the same sample, sequenced in a study of OX40 agonist ivuxolimab in advanced cancers. Profiling relied on immunoSEQ multiplex PCR, and the TCRdb table lists in-frame clones only, not all of them. Of roughly 90,000 clones in the sample, around nine tenths are singletons; the top ten hold 0.79%. Sequencing used CD4+ or CD8+ T cells sorted from blood, obtained in a trial of the OX40 agonist ivuxolimab. These receptors were collected from an adult with an advanced solid tumor such as melanoma, head and neck, liver or kidney cancer.

This sequence joins TRBV30 and TRBJ1-4; D remains unclear. Germline loops: CDR1 GTSNPN, CDR2 SVGIG (reference sequence). The CDR3 is 12 residues long. Trimming took 4 bases from V and 5 from J, leaving 8 bases between them. The chain's CDR3 is CAWNRENEKLFF. As DNA, the CDR3 is TGTGCCTGGAATAGAGAGAATGAAAAACTGTTTTTT.

This clone appeared a few times. The genes are TRBV18 and TRBJ1-6; D is ambiguous. CDR1 KGHSH and CDR2 LQKENI come from the germline V gene. The CDR3 has 12 residues. Trimming left V 5 bases short and J 13 bases short, with 12 bases between. The CDR3, as DNA: TGTGCCAGCTCAGGGAACCAGGATCCCCTCCACTTT. Its translation is CASSGNQDPLHF.

This chain joins TRBV4-3 and TRBJ2-5, with D hard to call. Trimming removed 0 bases at V and 7 bases at J, with 9 bases between. CDR1 is LGHNA, CDR2 YSLEER, per germline. CDR3 length: 13 amino acids. CDR3 bases: TGCGCCAGCAGCCAAGAGGGGTGGGGGACCCAGTACTTC. This translates into CASSQEGWGTQYF.

The chain recombines TRBV2 with TRBJ1-5; no clear D. Germline values: CDR1 SNHLY, CDR2 FYNNEI. V gave up 5 bases and J gave up 3 bases, with 14 bases separating them. There are 15 residues in the CDR3. CDR3 in DNA: TGTGCCAGCAGTCCCGAGGAGGGTCTCAATCAGCCCCAGCATTTT. This translates into CASSPEEGLNQPQHF.

The V gene is TRBV28, the J gene TRBJ2-6; D may be TRBD2 (5 bases). This CDR3 spans 14 amino acids. Per the germline V gene, CDR1 is MDHEN and CDR2 is SYDVKM. V lost 7 bases, J lost 2 bases, and 9 bases lay in between. The CDR3 sequence is CASTTGAGANVLTF. CDR3 in DNA: TGTGCCAGCACCACCGGGGCTGGGGCCAACGTCCTGACTTTC.

The chain links TRBV10-1 to TRBJ1-1; TRBD1 agrees at 11 bases. CDR1 is WNHNN, CDR2 SYGVQD, per germline (reference sequence). The V and J ends lost 1 base and 3 bases, in that order; junction bases with no gene match: 7. The CDR3 consists of 17 residues. The CDR3 here is CASSEYQDRGLDTEAFF. The DNA of the CDR3 is TGCGCCAGCAGTGAGTACCAGGACAGGGGGCTTGACACTGAAGCTTTCTTT.

This chain uses TRBV7-2 with TRBJ2-5, with TRBD1 matching over 10 bases. The CDR3 is 15 residues long. V shed 5 bases, J shed 7 bases, and the junction held 10 bases outside the gene matches. Germline V gives CDR1 SGHTA, CDR2 FQGNSA. The CDR3 region is CASSQRDRGLGTQYF. In DNA form, the CDR3 reads TGTGCCAGCAGCCAACGGGACAGGGGATTAGGGACCCAGTACTTC.

The genes are TRBV5-6 and TRBJ2-2; D gene unclear. CDR3 length: 15 amino acids. V dropped 6 bases and J dropped 0 bases, with 12 bases sitting between them. Germline lookup yields CDR1 SGHDT and CDR2 YYEEEE. The CDR3 reads CASIPSYTNTGELFF. The CDR3 DNA is TGTGCCAGCATCCCGTCATATACGAACACCGGGGAGCTGTTTTTT.

The count of this clone is one. The chain uses TRBV9 and TRBJ2-2; no definite D call. Germline-derived CDR1 and CDR2 are SGDLS and YYNGEE. The CDR3 is made up of 14 amino acids. V gave up 4 bases and J gave up 2 bases, with 9 bases separating them. In DNA, the CDR3 is TGTGCCAGCAGCCCCTCCCTAAACACCGGGGAGCTGTTTTTT. This gives the protein CASSPSLNTGELFF.

This chain uses TRBV4-3 with TRBJ1-2; 7 positions match TRBD1. The CDR3 spans 15 residues. Trimming at V came to 0 bases and at J to 6 bases, leaving 7 bases not matched to a gene. CDR1 LGHNA and CDR2 YSLEER come from the germline V gene. In DNA, the CDR3 is TGCGCCAGCAGCCAAGATAGGTGGGACAGAAATGGCTACACCTTC. This translates into CASSQDRWDRNGYTF.

The CDR3 here is CASSSPGTSTDTQYF. For the CDR3, the DNA is TGTGCCAGCAGCTCTCCCGGGACTTCCACAGATACGCAGTATTTT. This sequence joins TRBV13 and TRBJ2-3; possible D gene TRBD2, 6 bases. The CDR3 has 15 residues. V was trimmed by 4 bases and J by 2 bases, leaving 13 bases between them. Germline CDR1 is PRHDT and CDR2 is FYEKMQ (reference sequence).

The chain carries TRBV20-1 and TRBJ2-7, with 8 nucleotides matching TRBD1. V dropped 8 bases and J dropped 4; count of bases not matched to a gene: 4. This CDR3 comprises 11 residues. Germline CDR1 DFQATT, CDR2 SNEGSKA (reference sequence). DNA for the CDR3: TGCAGTTTGGGGACAGGATACGAGCAGTACTTC. This encodes CSLGTGYEQYF.

This chain links TRBV5-4 with TRBJ1-6; perhaps TRBD1 as D (5 bases). V gave up 5 bases and J gave up 5 bases, with 17 bases separating them. This CDR3 has 16 residues. In germline, CDR1 is SGHNT, CDR2 YYREEE (reference sequence). The CDR3 DNA reads TGTGCCAGCAGGCCCGGTGGGCAGGGTAATAATTCACCCCTCCACTTT. This gives the protein CASRPGGQGNNSPLHF. The whole variable domain, remainder taken from reference TRBV5-4 and TRBJ1-6, is ETGVTQSPTHLIKTRGQQVTLRCSSQSGHNTVSWYQQALGQGPQFIFQYYREEENGRGNFPPRFSGLQFPNYSSELNVNALELDDSALYLCASRPGGQGNNSPLHFGNGTRLTVT.

The chain recombines TRBV2 with TRBJ2-6, with D possibly being TRBD1 (6 bases). V lost 3 bases, J lost 0 bases, and 15 bases lay in between. Germline CDR1 SNHLY, CDR2 FYNNEI. The CDR3 spans 18 residues. The CDR3 spells CASSDQGHFTSGANVLTF. In DNA, the CDR3 is TGTGCCAGCAGTGATCAGGGGCACTTCACCTCTGGGGCCAACGTCCTGACTTTC.

The chain recombines TRBV2 with TRBJ2-1; a weak D match, TRBD1 (6 bases). Trimming left V 5 bases short and J 0 bases short, with 11 bases between. The CDR3 is made up of 15 amino acids. The germline V gene encodes CDR1 SNHLY and CDR2 FYNNEI. The CDR3 sequence: CASSLQGSSYNEQFF. For the CDR3, the DNA is TGTGCCAGCAGTCTACAGGGATCCTCCTACAATGAGCAGTTCTTC.

This sequence joins TRBV19 and TRBJ2-1, with a tentative D call TRBD2 (6 bases). Germline V gene lookup returns CDR1 LNHDA and CDR2 SQIVND (reference sequence). This CDR3 comprises 13 residues. V gave up 6 bases and J gave up 0 bases, with 6 bases separating them. The CDR3, as DNA: TGTGCCAGTAGCGGGGGCTCCTACAATGAGCAGTTCTTC. Its translation: CASSGGSYNEQFF. The full variable domain, with the rest looked up from reference TRBV19 and TRBJ2-1, is DGGITQSPKYLFRKEGQNVTLSCEQNLNHDAMYWYRQDPGQGLRLIYYSQIVNDFQKGDIAEGYSVSREKKESFPLTVTSAQKNPTAFYLCASSGGSYNEQFFGPGTRLTVL.

V gene TRBV19 combines with J gene TRBJ1-5; 10 nucleotides align to TRBD1. The V gene end was trimmed by 8 bases and the J gene end by 2 bases; junction bases not matched to a gene: 9. The CDR3 contains 16 residues. Germline CDR1 LNHDA, CDR2 SQIVND (reference sequence). CDR3 coding DNA: TGTGCCAGTTCCGGGACAGGGGTTAGTCGCAATCAGCCCCAGCATTTT. Translation: CASSGTGVSRNQPQHF.

In this sample, this clone turned up once. The chain uses TRBV5-4 and TRBJ1-6; D may be TRBD1 (5 bases). The length of the CDR3 is 15 residues. The V end was cut by 0 bases, the J end by 3 bases, with 7 bases between. Germline lookup yields CDR1 SGHNT and CDR2 YYREEE (reference sequence). CDR3 sequence: CASSLAGIYNSPLHF. The CDR3 nucleotides are TGTGCCAGCAGCTTGGCAGGGATCTATAATTCACCCCTCCACTTT.

This clone was detected a few times. The chain couples TRBV14 to TRBJ1-2; 7 bases map to TRBD1. Per germline, CDR1 SGHDN and CDR2 FVKESK. V lost 4 bases, J lost 4 bases, and 6 bases stayed unmatched. The CDR3 has 14 amino acids. The CDR3 DNA reads as TGTGCCAGCAGCCGGGACAGAGGGAGCTATGGCTACACCTTC. Protein product: CASSRDRGSYGYTF.

V usage is TRBV5-4 and J usage is TRBJ2-7, with TRBD1 matching 10 bases. The CDR3 spans 15 residues. Germline assignment: CDR1 SGHNT and CDR2 YYREEE (reference sequence). V gave up 4 bases and J gave up 1 base; unmatched junction bases: 5. Here the CDR3 reads CASSPPGQGSYEQYF. CDR3 coding DNA: TGTGCCAGCAGCCCCCCGGGACAGGGGTCCTACGAGCAGTACTTC.

The chain carries TRBV6-1 and TRBJ1-2, with unresolved D. Germline-derived CDR1 and CDR2 are MNHNS and SASEGT. This CDR3 spans 15 amino acids. The V end lost 3 bases, the J end lost 0 bases, and 11 bases lay between the germline ends. CDR3 DNA: TGTGCCAGCAGTGATATATGGGGAGCTAACTATGGCTACACCTTC. Translated: CASSDIWGANYGYTF.

This clone has a handful of counts. The gene calls are TRBV30 and TRBJ1-6; D is unresolved. V lost 0 bases and J lost 7, with 13 bases in between. The CDR3 sequence is 15 residues long. Germline-derived CDR1 and CDR2 are GTSNPN and SVGIG (reference sequence). The CDR3 spells CAWSVQTGLNSPLHF. The CDR3 bases are TGTGCCTGGAGTGTACAGACCGGGTTGAATTCACCCCTCCACTTT.

This clone was counted once. V usage is TRBV6-4 and J usage is TRBJ1-3; D not resolved. V was clipped by 8 bases and J by 0 bases, with 8 bases between them. CDR3 length: 13 residues. Per germline, CDR1 MRHNA and CDR2 SNTAGT. The CDR3 region is CASDMLSGNTIYF. For the CDR3, the DNA is TGTGCCAGCGACATGCTCTCTGGAAACACCATATATTTT.

This clone occurred a few times. The chain couples TRBV4-3 to TRBJ1-1; D is uncertain. This CDR3 is 13 amino acids long. CDR1 and CDR2 (germline): LGHNA, YSLEER. The V end was cut by 4 bases, the J end by 3 bases, with 9 bases between. The CDR3 reads CASSPSLHTEAFF. The CDR3 DNA reads TGCGCCAGCAGCCCCTCGTTGCACACTGAAGCTTTCTTT.

The CDR3 sequence: CASSLVWGPGEKLFF. DNA for the CDR3: TGTGCCAGCAGCTTAGTATGGGGGCCTGGGGAAAAACTGTTTTTT. This rearrangement joins TRBV11-2 to TRBJ1-4, with a weak D call TRBD1 (6 bases). V was cut by 1 base and J by 8 bases, with 14 bases left in between. The CDR3 has 15 residues. From germline, CDR1 is SGHAT and CDR2 FQNNGV.

The count of this clone is one. The rearrangement uses TRBV2 and TRBJ2-5; no definite D call. Germline CDR1 and CDR2: SNHLY and FYNNEI. The CDR3 totals 11 residues. Trimming shortened V by 6 bases and J by 2 bases, and 4 bases separated the two germline ends. CDR3 coding DNA: TGTGCCAGCAGAGATCAAGAGACCCAGTACTTC. Its protein is CASRDQETQYF. Variable domain in full (rest from reference TRBV2 and TRBJ2-5): EPEVTQTPSHQVTQMGQEVILRCVPISNHLYFYWYRQILGQKVEFLVSFYNNEISEKSEIFDDQFSVERPDGSNFTLKIRSTKLEDSAMYFCASRDQETQYFGPGTRLLVL.

This chain's CDR3 is CASSPPQGGRYEQYF. The CDR3 DNA follows: TGTGCCAGCTCACCTCCCCAGGGGGGTAGGTACGAGCAGTACTTC. The V and J genes are TRBV18 and TRBJ2-7, with a possible D match to TRBD1 (7 bases). CDR1 is KGHSH and CDR2 is LQKENI in the germline V gene. The germline V and J ends were trimmed by 3 bases and 4 bases, with 16 bases remaining between them. This CDR3 spans 15 amino acids.